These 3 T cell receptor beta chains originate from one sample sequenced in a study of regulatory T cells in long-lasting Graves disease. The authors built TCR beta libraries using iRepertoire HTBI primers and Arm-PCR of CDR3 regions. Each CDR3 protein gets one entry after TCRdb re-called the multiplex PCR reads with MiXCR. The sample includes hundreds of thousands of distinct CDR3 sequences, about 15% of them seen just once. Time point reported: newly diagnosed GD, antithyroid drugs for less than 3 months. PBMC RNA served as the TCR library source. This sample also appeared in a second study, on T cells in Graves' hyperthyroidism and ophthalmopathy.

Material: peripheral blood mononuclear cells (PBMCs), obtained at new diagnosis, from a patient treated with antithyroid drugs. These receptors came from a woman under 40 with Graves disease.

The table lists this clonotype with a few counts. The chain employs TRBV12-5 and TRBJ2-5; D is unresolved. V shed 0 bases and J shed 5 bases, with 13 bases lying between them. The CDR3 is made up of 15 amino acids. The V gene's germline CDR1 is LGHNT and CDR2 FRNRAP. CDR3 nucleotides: TGTGCTAGTGGTTTGGTACCATGGGGTTGGGAGACCCAGTACTTC. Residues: CASGLVPWGWETQYF.

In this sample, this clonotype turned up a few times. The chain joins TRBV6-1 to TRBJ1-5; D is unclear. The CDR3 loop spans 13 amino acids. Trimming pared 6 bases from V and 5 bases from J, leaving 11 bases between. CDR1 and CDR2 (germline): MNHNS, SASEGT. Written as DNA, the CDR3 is TGTGCCAGCAGACAAGTTATAGATCAGCCCCAGCATTTT. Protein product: CASRQVIDQPQHF.

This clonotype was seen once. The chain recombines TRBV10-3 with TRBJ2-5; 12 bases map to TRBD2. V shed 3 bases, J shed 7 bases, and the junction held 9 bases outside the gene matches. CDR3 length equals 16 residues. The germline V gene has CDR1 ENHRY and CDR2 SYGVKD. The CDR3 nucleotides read TGTGCCATCAGTGACCCTAGCGGGAGGGCCGCGGGGACCCAGTACTTC. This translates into CAISDPSGRAAGTQYF.